Listed below are T cell receptor beta chains from one sample, sequenced in a study of T cells after yellow fever vaccination. TCRdb passed the 5' RACE reads through MiXCR, listing each CDR3 protein once. The table records fewer than 100,000 distinct CDR3 sequences, about 6% of them present only once. Sequencing was performed on CD8+ T cells sorted from PBMCs, taken 10 days after the yellow fever booster vaccination. The receptors were sampled from a man between 18 and 35 years old who received the YFV17D yellow fever vaccine. The conserved cysteine and the conserved F or W are not part of the CDR3 here. Each record gives: D gene, J gene, CDR3 length, V gene, CDR3 protein. A D gene is named only where the DNA matches it firmly.

NA TRBJ2-3 13 TRBV7-2 ASSLAGHLRDTQY
NA TRBJ1-5 12 TRBV4-1 ASSQRIGPQPQH
NA TRBJ1-1 11 TRBV28 ASSFKGHTEAF
NA TRBJ1-1 12 TRBV5-1 ASSPYRGNTEAF
TRBD1 TRBJ1-1 12 TRBV7-9 AGSPRGTGTEAF
NA TRBJ1-2 11 TRBV25-1 ASSEETNYGYT
NA TRBJ2-7 12 TRBV4-2 ASSQEEQFYEQY
TRBD1 TRBJ2-5 12 TRBV6-6 ASSSGGWYETQY
NA TRBJ1-4 13 TRBV4-1 ASSQDSFGDEKLF
TRBD2 TRBJ2-1 15 TRBV5-1 ASSSARTSGTYNEQF
TRBD2 TRBJ2-5 14 TRBV28 ASSLGLAGSQETQY
NA TRBJ1-1 11 TRBV29-1 SVVGEAGTEAF
TRBD2 TRBJ2-7 13 TRBV28 ASSFPGGSSYEQY
NA TRBJ1-1 13 TRBV6-5 ASSYQGLLNTEAF
NA TRBJ1-1 12 TRBV19 ASLELGGNTEAF
NA TRBJ2-1 11 TRBV5-6 ASSLDSPNEQF
TRBD1 TRBJ1-1 13 TRBV5-1 ASSPRGQENTEAS
NA TRBJ2-1 12 TRBV9 ASSLTGGYNEQF
NA TRBJ2-1 13 TRBV7-9 ASSLVARANNEQF
NA TRBJ2-1 12 TRBV12-3/TRBV12-4 ASSLSALGGEQF
NA TRBJ1-2 6 TRBV29-1 SVAGYT
NA TRBJ2-1 10 TRBV6-5 ASSYGVHEQF
NA TRBJ2-2 12 TRBV12-3/TRBV12-4 ASTPTGNTGELF
NA TRBJ2-3 12 TRBV4-3 ASSQGTGLDTQY
TRBD1 TRBJ1-3 13 TRBV27 ASRLTGEYGNTIY
TRBD1 TRBJ2-1 12 TRBV5-5 ASSLAKTGNEQF
NA TRBJ1-6 13 TRBV5-5 ASSLEQIHNSPLH
NA TRBJ2-2 17 TRBV7-6 ASSLASGVVIANTGELF
NA TRBJ2-1 11 TRBV30 AWSSGGQNEQF
NA TRBJ2-7 12 TRBV12-3/TRBV12-4 ASSSIGGGYEQY
NA TRBJ1-5 16 TRBV6-2/TRBV6-3 ASSDRDKIRVGNQPQH
TRBD2 TRBJ2-5 18 TRBV3-1 ASSHRPGLAGGPAQETQY
TRBD2 TRBJ2-3 16 TRBV29-1 SVEEWTSGGRATDTQY
NA TRBJ1-5 16 TRBV5-8 ASSFRSPVGYGNQPQH
NA TRBJ1-2 11 TRBV12-5 ASGTGLIYGYT
NA TRBJ1-3 13 TRBV9 ASSVEVGAGNTIY
NA TRBJ2-2 14 TRBV4-1 ASSPLGGGYTGELF
NA TRBJ2-7 10 TRBV30 AWSVGPAEQY
NA TRBJ1-1 8 TRBV6-6 ASSYGEAF
NA TRBJ2-5 12 TRBV20-1 SARDDTGQETQY
NA TRBJ2-1 10 TRBV7-9 ASSLGVVEQF
NA TRBJ2-3 13 TRBV9 ASSAPWGSTDTQY